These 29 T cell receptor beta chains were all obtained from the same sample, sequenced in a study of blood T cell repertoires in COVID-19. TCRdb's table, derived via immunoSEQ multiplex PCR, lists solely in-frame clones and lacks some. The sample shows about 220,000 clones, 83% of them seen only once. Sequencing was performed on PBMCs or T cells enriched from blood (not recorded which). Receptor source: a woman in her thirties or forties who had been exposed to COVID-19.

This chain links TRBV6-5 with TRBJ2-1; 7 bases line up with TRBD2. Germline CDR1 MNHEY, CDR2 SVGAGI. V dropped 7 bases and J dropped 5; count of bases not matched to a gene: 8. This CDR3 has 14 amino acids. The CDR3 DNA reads TGTGCCAGCAAATCAGCGGGGACTGACAATGAGCAGTTCTTC. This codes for CASKSAGTDNEQFF.

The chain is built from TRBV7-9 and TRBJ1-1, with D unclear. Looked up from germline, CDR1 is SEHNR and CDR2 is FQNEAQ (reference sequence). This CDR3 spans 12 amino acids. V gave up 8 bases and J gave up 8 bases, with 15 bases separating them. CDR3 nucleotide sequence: TGTGCCAGCCGCTCCTACACCAGGGAAGCTTTCTTT. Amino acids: CASRSYTREAFF.

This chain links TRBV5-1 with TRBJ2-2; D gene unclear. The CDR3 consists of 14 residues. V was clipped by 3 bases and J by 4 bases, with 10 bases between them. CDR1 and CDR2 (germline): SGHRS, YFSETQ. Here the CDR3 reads CASSSETVTGELFF. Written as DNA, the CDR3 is TGCGCCAGCAGCTCCGAAACAGTCACCGGGGAGCTGTTTTTT.

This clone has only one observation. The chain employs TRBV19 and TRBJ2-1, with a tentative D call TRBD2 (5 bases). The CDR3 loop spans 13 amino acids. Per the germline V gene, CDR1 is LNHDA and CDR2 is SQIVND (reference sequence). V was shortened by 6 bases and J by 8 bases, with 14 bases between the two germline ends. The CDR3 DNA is TGTGCCAGTAGGGCTAGAGGGCGCGATGAGCAGTTCTTC. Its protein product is CASRARGRDEQFF.

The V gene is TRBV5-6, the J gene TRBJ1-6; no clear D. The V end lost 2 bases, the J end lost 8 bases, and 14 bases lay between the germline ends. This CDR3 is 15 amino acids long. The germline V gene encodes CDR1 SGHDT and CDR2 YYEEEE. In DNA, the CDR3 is TGTGCCAGCAGCTTTTATATGCGGTGGGATTCACCCCTCCACTTT. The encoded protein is CASSFYMRWDSPLHF.

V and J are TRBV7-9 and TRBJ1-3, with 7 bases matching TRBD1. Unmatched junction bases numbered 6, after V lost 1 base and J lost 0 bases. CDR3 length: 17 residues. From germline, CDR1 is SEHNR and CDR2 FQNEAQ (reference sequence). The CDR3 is CASSLGPGQYSGNTIYF. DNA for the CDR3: TGTGCCAGCAGCTTAGGCCCGGGACAGTACTCTGGAAACACCATATATTTT. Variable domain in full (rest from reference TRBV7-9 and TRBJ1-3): DTGVSQNPRHKITKRGQNVTFRCDPISEHNRLYWYRQTLGQGPEFLTYFQNEAQLEKSRLLSDRFSAERPKGSFSTLEIQRTEQGDSAMYLCASSLGPGQYSGNTIYFGEGSWLTVV.

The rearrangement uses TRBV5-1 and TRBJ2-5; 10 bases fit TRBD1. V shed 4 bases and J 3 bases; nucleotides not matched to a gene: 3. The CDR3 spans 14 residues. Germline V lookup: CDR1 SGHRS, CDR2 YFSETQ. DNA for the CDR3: TGCGCCAGCAGCCGGACAGGGGGGAAAGAGACCCAGTACTTC. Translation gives CASSRTGGKETQYF.

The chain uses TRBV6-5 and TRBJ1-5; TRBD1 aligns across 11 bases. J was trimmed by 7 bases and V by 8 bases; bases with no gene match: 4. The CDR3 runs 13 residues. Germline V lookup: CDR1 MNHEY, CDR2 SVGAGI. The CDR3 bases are TGTGCCAGCGGGGGACAGGGGGGCCAGCCCCAGCATTTT. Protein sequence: CASGGQGGQPQHF.

The CDR3 sequence: CVAGRGTEAFF. The CDR3, as DNA: TGTGTGGCGGGAAGGGGCACTGAAGCTTTCTTT. The J gene is TRBJ1-1, the V gene TRBV3-1 (or the pseudogene TRBV3-2); D might be TRBD1 (5 bases). In germline, CDR1 is LGHDT, CDR2 YNNKEL (reference sequence). The CDR3 is made up of 11 amino acids.

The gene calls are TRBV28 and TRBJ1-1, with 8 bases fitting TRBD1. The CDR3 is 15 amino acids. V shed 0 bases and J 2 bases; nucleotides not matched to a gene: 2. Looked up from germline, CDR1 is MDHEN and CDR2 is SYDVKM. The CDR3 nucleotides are TGTGCCAGCAGTTTATGGACAGGGGAAAACACTGAAGCTTTCTTT. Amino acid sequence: CASSLWTGENTEAFF.

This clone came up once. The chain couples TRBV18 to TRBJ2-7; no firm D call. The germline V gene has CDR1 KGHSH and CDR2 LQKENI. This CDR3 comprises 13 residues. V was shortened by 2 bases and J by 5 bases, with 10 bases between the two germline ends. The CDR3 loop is CASSPTGGNEQYF. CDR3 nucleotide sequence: TGTGCCAGCTCACCAACTGGCGGCAACGAGCAGTACTTC. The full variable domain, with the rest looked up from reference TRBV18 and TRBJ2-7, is NAGVMQNPRHLVRRRGQEARLRCSPMKGHSHVYWYRQLPEEGLKFMVYLQKENIIDESGMPKERFSAEFPKEGPSILRIQQVVRGDSAAYFCASSPTGGNEQYFGPGTRLTVT.

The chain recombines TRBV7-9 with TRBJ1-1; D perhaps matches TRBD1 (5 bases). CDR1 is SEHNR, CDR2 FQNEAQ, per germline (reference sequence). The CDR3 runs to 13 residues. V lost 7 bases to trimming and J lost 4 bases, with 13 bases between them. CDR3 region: CASTLGGSTEAFF. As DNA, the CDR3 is TGTGCCAGCACCCTCGGGGGGAGCACTGAAGCTTTCTTT.

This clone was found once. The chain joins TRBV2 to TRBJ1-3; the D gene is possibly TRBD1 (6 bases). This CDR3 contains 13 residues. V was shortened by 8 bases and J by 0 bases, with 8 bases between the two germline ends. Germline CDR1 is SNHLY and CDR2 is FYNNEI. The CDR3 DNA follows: TGTGCCAGCGGACAGTTCTCTGGAAACACCATATATTTT. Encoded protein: CASGQFSGNTIYF.

In nucleotides, the CDR3 is TGCGCCAGCAGCCAAGACAGGGGGCCTGGCGAGCAGTACTTC. It encodes CASSQDRGPGEQYF. This chain connects TRBV4-1 to TRBJ2-7; 8 bases are a match to TRBD1. The germline CDR1 and CDR2 sequences are MGHRA and YSYEKL. V shed 0 bases and J 6 bases; nucleotides not matched to a gene: 4. The CDR3 runs 14 residues.

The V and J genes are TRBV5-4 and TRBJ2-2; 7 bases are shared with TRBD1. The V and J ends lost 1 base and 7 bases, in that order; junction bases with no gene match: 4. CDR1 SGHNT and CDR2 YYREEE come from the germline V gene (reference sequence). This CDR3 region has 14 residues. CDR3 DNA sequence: TGTGCCAGCAGCTTGACAGGGGTTAACGGGGAGCTGTTTTTT. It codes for CASSLTGVNGELFF. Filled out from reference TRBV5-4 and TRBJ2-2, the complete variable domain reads ETGVTQSPTHLIKTRGQQVTLRCSSQSGHNTVSWYQQALGQGPQFIFQYYREEENGRGNFPPRFSGLQFPNYSSELNVNALELDDSALYLCASSLTGVNGELFFGEGSRLTVL.

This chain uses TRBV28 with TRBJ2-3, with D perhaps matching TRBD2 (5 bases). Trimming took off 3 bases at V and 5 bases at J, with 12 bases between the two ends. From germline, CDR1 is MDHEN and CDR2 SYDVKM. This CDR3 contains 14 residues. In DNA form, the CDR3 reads TGTGCCAGCAGTTTCCAACCGAGCGGAGATACGCAGTATTTT. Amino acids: CASSFQPSGDTQYF. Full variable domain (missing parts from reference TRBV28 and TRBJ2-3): DVKVTQSSRYLVKRTGEKVFLECVQDMDHENMFWYRQDPGLGLRLIYFSYDVKMKEKGDIPEGYSVSREKKERFSLILESASTNQTSMYLCASSFQPSGDTQYFGPGTRLTVL.

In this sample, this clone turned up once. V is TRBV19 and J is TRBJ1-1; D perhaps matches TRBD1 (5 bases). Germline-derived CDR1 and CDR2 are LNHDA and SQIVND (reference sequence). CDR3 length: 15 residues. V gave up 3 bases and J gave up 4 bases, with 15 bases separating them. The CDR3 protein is CASSIPALGGTEAFF. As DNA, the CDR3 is TGTGCCAGTAGTATTCCGGCCTTGGGGGGCACTGAAGCTTTCTTT.

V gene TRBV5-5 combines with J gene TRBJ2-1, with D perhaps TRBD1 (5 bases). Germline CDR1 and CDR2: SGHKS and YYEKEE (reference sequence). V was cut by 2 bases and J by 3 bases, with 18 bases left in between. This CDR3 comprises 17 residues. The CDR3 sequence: CASSFISWQGNYNEQFF. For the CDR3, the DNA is TGTGCCAGCAGCTTTATCTCGTGGCAGGGAAACTACAATGAGCAGTTCTTC.

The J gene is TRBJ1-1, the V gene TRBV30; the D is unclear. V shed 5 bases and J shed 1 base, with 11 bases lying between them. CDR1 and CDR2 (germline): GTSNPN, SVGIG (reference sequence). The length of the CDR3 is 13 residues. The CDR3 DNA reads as TGTGCCTGGTTCGAGGATCCGAACACTGAAGCTTTCTTT. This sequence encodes CAWFEDPNTEAFF.

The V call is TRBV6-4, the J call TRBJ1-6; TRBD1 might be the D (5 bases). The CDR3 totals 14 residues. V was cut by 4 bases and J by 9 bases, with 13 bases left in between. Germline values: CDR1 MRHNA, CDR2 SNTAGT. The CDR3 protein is CASSGAGPGSPLHF. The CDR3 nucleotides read TGTGCCAGCAGTGGGGCAGGGCCTGGTTCACCCCTCCACTTT.

CDR3 sequence: CASSQLGGAQYF. Here the CDR3 DNA reads TGTGCCAGCAGCCAATTGGGGGGGGCGCAGTATTTT. The chain is built from TRBV3-1 (or the pseudogene TRBV3-2) and TRBJ2-3; 7 bases fit TRBD2. The CDR3 runs 12 residues. CDR1 and CDR2 from the germline V gene are LGHDT and YNNKEL (reference sequence). V was clipped by 2 bases and J by 10 bases; unmatched bases: 3.

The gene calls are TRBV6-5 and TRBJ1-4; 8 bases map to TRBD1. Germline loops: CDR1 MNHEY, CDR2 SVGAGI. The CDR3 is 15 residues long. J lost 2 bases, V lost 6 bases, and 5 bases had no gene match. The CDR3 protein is CASSQHRGTNEKLFF. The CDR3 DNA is TGTGCCAGCAGCCAACACAGGGGGACTAATGAAAAACTGTTTTTT.

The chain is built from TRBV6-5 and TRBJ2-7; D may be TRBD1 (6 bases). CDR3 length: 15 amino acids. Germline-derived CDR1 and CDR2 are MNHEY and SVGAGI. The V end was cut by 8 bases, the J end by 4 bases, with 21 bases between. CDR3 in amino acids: CASLDRKIPGYEQYF. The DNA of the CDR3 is TGTGCCAGCCTTGACAGGAAAATCCCCGGGTACGAGCAGTACTTC.

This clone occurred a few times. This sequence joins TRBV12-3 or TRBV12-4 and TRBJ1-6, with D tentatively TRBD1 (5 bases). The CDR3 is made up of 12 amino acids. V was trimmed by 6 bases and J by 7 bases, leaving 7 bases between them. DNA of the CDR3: TGTGCCAGCAGCCGACAGAATTCACCCCTCCACTTT. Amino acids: CASSRQNSPLHF.

The CDR3 is CASSPNSGTGRSGNTIYF. CDR3 nucleotides: TGTGCCAGCTCACCGAACTCCGGGACAGGGAGGTCTGGAAACACCATATATTTT. This sequence joins TRBV18 and TRBJ1-3; 9 bases match TRBD1. The germline V gene encodes CDR1 KGHSH and CDR2 LQKENI. V lost 3 bases and J lost 1; bases outside the gene matches: 10. The length of the CDR3 is 18 residues.

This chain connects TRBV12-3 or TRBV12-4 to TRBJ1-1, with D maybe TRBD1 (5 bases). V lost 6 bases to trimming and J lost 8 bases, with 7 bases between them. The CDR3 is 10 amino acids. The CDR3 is CASRGGEAFF. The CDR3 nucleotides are TGTGCCAGCAGGGGGGGGGAAGCTTTCTTT.

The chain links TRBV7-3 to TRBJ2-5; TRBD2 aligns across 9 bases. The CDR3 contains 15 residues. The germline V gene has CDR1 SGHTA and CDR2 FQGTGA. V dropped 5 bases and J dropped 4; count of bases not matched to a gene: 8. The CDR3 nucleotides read TGTGCCAGCAGCCCCCGGGCGGGGGGGATAGAGACCCAGTACTTC. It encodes CASSPRAGGIETQYF.

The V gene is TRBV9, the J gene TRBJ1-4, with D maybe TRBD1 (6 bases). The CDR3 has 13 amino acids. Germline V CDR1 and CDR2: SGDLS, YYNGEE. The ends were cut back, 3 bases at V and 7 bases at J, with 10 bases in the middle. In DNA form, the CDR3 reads TGTGCCAGCAGCGGGGGGCGCGGTGAAAAACTGTTTTTT. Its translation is CASSGGRGEKLFF. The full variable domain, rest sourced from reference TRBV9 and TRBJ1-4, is DSGVTQTPKHLITATGQRVTLRCSPRSGDLSVYWYQQSLDQGLQFLIQYYNGEERAKGNILERFSAQQFPDLHSELNLSSLELGDSALYFCASSGGRGEKLFFGSGTQLSVL.

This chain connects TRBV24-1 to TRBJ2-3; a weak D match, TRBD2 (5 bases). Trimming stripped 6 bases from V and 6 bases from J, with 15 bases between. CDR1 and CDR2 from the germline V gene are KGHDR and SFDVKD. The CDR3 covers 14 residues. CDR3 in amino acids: CATSRAAVPDTQYF. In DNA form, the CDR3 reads TGTGCCACCAGTAGGGCAGCGGTACCTGATACGCAGTATTTT.